One sample yielded the 18 T cell receptor beta chains listed below, sequenced in a study of OX40 agonist ivuxolimab in advanced cancers. Libraries came from the immunoSEQ multiplex PCR assay. Drawn from immuneACCESS, this table holds only the in-frame rearrangements with V and J called that TCRdb kept. Clones are partly lost; checked studies trace under half to an unresolved V gene and leave the rest unexplained. Within this sample are under 50,000 clones, with around 89% of them counted one time only. Roughly a third of the sample goes to the ten largest clones. The sequenced sample was CD4+ or CD8+ T cells sorted from blood, obtained in a trial of the OX40 agonist ivuxolimab. These receptors were obtained from an adult with an advanced solid tumor such as melanoma, head and neck, liver or kidney cancer.

This clone occurred a few times. V is TRBV19 and J is TRBJ2-7, with D perhaps TRBD1 or TRBD2 (5 bases each). With 9 bases removed from V and 5 bases from J, the gap between germline ends came to 20 bases. This CDR3 comprises 14 residues. Germline CDR1 and CDR2: LNHDA and SQIVND (reference sequence). CDR3 sequence: CASQDHTGGNEQYF. DNA for the CDR3: TGTGCCAGCCAGGACCATACTGGGGGAAACGAGCAGTACTTC.

The V gene is TRBV28, the J gene TRBJ2-1, with 8 bases identical to TRBD2. In germline, CDR1 is MDHEN, CDR2 SYDVKM. The CDR3 extends over 15 amino acids. The V segment lost 4 bases and the J segment 7 bases; nucleotides outside the gene matches: 9. The DNA for the CDR3 is TGTGCCAGCAGTTCCCTAGGACTAGCAGGGAATGAGCAGTTCTTC. Protein sequence: CASSSLGLAGNEQFF.

The chain is built from TRBV6-1 and TRBJ1-5, with TRBD1 as a possible D gene (6 bases). Germline V CDR1 and CDR2: MNHNS, SASEGT. Trimming removed 3 bases at V and 5 bases at J, with 8 bases between. The CDR3 runs 13 residues. The chain's CDR3 is CASSETGDQPQHF. Here the CDR3 DNA reads TGTGCCAGCAGTGAGACAGGCGATCAGCCCCAGCATTTT.

This chain links TRBV9 with TRBJ1-1; maybe TRBD1 (5 bases). Germline V gene sequence: CDR1 SGDLS, CDR2 YYNGEE. V was pared by 2 bases and J by 3 bases, with 8 bases between. The CDR3 is made up of 13 amino acids. The CDR3 loop is CASSVRGDTEAFF. The DNA of the CDR3 is TGTGCCAGCAGCGTTCGGGGGGACACTGAAGCTTTCTTT.

The rearrangement uses TRBV11-2 and TRBJ2-2; 13 positions agree with TRBD2. Per the germline V gene, CDR1 is SGHAT and CDR2 is FQNNGV. This CDR3 is built from 19 residues. V gave up 5 bases and J gave up 7 bases; unmatched junction bases: 16. CDR3 coding DNA: TGTGCCAGCAGCCTGCAATTAGGACTAGCGGGAGATATTAACGGGGAGCTGTTTTTT. It codes for CASSLQLGLAGDINGELFF.

The rearrangement uses TRBV27 and TRBJ2-7; no reliable D call. In germline, CDR1 is MNHEY, CDR2 SMNVEV (reference sequence). The V gene lost 4 bases and the J gene lost 3 bases, with 10 bases spanning the gap. This CDR3 is built from 13 residues. The CDR3 sequence: CASSSSGIYEQYF. The CDR3 DNA is TGTGCCAGCAGTTCAAGTGGAATCTACGAGCAGTACTTC.

CDR3 in DNA: TGCAGCGTTGAAGATTCGGGAGGAGCCTACAATGAGCAGTTCTTC. Its translation is CSVEDSGGAYNEQFF. The rearrangement joins TRBV29-1 to TRBJ2-1, with 7 bases matching TRBD2. The CDR3 is 15 amino acids. Germline V gives CDR1 SQVTM, CDR2 ANQGSEA. J was trimmed by 2 bases and V by 0 bases; bases with no gene match: 4.

The genes are TRBV13 and TRBJ1-6, with 8 nucleotides matching TRBD1. Germline V gene data show CDR1 as PRHDT and CDR2 as FYEKMQ (reference sequence). The CDR3 runs 15 residues. The ends lost 0 bases at V and 14 bases at J; junction bases unmatched: 9. The CDR3 DNA reads as TGTGCCAGCAGCTTAGGCAACGCAGGGGGCTCTTCCCTCCACTTT. Protein product: CASSLGNAGGSSLHF.

The chain combines TRBV7-9 with TRBJ2-7, with unresolved D. Trimming removed 8 bases from V and 4 bases from J, with 12 bases in between. Per the germline V gene, CDR1 is SEHNR and CDR2 is FQNEAQ (reference sequence). The CDR3 length is 12 residues. In DNA, the CDR3 is TGTGCCAGCGGGAATAACCCTTACGAGCAGTACTTC. Translated, it gives CASGNNPYEQYF. Full variable domain (missing parts from reference TRBV7-9 and TRBJ2-7): DTGVSQNPRHKITKRGQNVTFRCDPISEHNRLYWYRQTLGQGPEFLTYFQNEAQLEKSRLLSDRFSAERPKGSFSTLEIQRTEQGDSAMYLCASGNNPYEQYFGPGTRLTVT.

The V and J genes are TRBV5-6 and TRBJ1-1; D ambiguous. The CDR3 length is 14 residues. The germline V gene has CDR1 SGHDT and CDR2 YYEEEE. The ends were cut back, 4 bases at V and 1 base at J, with 11 bases in the middle. CDR3 sequence (DNA): TGTGCCAGCAGCCCCCTAGCGGAGAACACTGAAGCTTTCTTT. Its protein is CASSPLAENTEAFF.

J is TRBJ2-7 and V is TRBV4-1, with D uncertain. The germline CDR1 and CDR2 sequences are MGHRA and YSYEKL. V lost 0 bases, J lost 1 base, and 13 bases lay in between. This CDR3 has 16 amino acids. In DNA, the CDR3 is TGCGCCAGCAGCCAAGAATGGTTGCCATCATCCTACGAGCAGTACTTC. It codes for CASSQEWLPSSYEQYF.

J is TRBJ2-1 and V is TRBV19, with D uncertain. CDR1 LNHDA and CDR2 SQIVND come from the germline V gene (reference sequence). This CDR3 has 13 residues. Between the trimmed V and J ends, which lost 7 bases and 10 bases, there was a span of 17 bases. The CDR3 coding sequence is TGTGCCAGTAAAGGGATTCCCCCCGACGAGCAGTTCTTC. Protein: CASKGIPPDEQFF.

The rearrangement links TRBV7-6 to TRBJ2-2, with TRBD2 identical over 15 bases. Germline V CDR1 and CDR2: SGHVS, FNYEAQ. With 5 bases clipped from V and 6 bases from J, the junction kept 4 bases outside the gene matches. The CDR3 loop spans 16 amino acids. The chain's CDR3 is CASSGTSGRLAGELFF. In DNA, the CDR3 is TGTGCCAGCAGCGGGACTAGCGGGAGGCTCGCCGGGGAGCTGTTTTTT.

The rearrangement uses TRBV15 and TRBJ1-1; TRBD1 might be the D (5 bases). The V end was cut by 9 bases, the J end by 2 bases, with 16 bases between. The CDR3 is 14 residues long. Per germline, CDR1 LNHNV and CDR2 YYDKDF (reference sequence). The DNA for the CDR3 is TGTGCCACGGGGGAGGGCAGGGCTAACACTGAAGCTTTCTTT. It codes for CATGEGRANTEAFF.

J is TRBJ1-1 and V is TRBV28, with D possibly matching TRBD1 (6 bases). CDR1 MDHEN and CDR2 SYDVKM come from the germline V gene. V lost 2 bases and J 1 base, leaving 8 bases between the germline ends. The CDR3 runs to 14 residues. CDR3 nucleotides: TGTGCCAGCAGTTTAAGCAGGGGGAACACTGAAGCTTTCTTT. This encodes CASSLSRGNTEAFF.

This chain's CDR3 is CASSISTPRDTGELFF. Written as DNA, the CDR3 is TGTGCCAGTAGTATTTCGACCCCCAGGGACACCGGGGAGCTGTTTTTT. This chain uses TRBV19 with TRBJ2-2; tentatively, D is TRBD1 (5 bases). Germline CDR1 reads LNHDA; CDR2 reads SQIVND (reference sequence). Trimming shortened V by 3 bases and J by 3 bases, and 14 bases separated the two germline ends. The CDR3 runs 16 residues. The whole variable domain, remainder taken from reference TRBV19 and TRBJ2-2, is DGGITQSPKYLFRKEGQNVTLSCEQNLNHDAMYWYRQDPGQGLRLIYYSQIVNDFQKGDIAEGYSVSREKKESFPLTVTSAQKNPTAFYLCASSISTPRDTGELFFGEGSRLTVL.

The chain is built from TRBV4-1 and TRBJ2-7; the match to TRBD1 covers 7 bases. The germline gives CDR1 MGHRA, CDR2 YSYEKL. The CDR3 covers 16 residues. V shed 1 base and J 2 bases; nucleotides not matched to a gene: 8. The chain's CDR3 is CASSQVIGQGAYEQYF. The CDR3 nucleotides read TGCGCCAGCAGCCAAGTCATCGGCCAGGGGGCCTACGAGCAGTACTTC.

This chain links TRBV7-8 with TRBJ1-5; possibly TRBD1 for D (5 bases). V was trimmed by 3 bases and J by 1 base, leaving 13 bases between them. Per germline, CDR1 SGHVS and CDR2 FQNEAQ. The CDR3 sequence is 16 residues long. The CDR3 protein is CASSLGGWGSNQPQHF. CDR3 sequence (DNA): TGTGCCAGCAGCTTGGGTGGATGGGGCAGCAATCAGCCCCAGCATTTT.